One and the same sample provided the 8 T cell receptor beta chains below, sequenced in a study of blood T cell repertoires in COVID-19. The assay was immunoSEQ multiplex PCR, and TCRdb's table has in-frame clones only and misses some. The sample contains fewer than 700,000 clones, 85% to 90% of which appear only once. Sequencing was performed on peripheral blood. The receptors shown here come from a woman in her forties or fifties with COVID-19, enrolled during active disease.

The chain joins TRBV10-3 to TRBJ2-3; weak D call: TRBD1 (6 bases). Deletions cut 3 bases from V and 0 bases from J, with 10 bases between. The CDR3 runs 15 residues. Germline-derived CDR1 and CDR2 are ENHRY and SYGVKD. The CDR3 region has the DNA TGTGCCATCAGTGATGGGGGCTCTAGCACAGATACGCAGTATTTT. Its translation is CAISDGGSSTDTQYF.

The V gene is TRBV2, the J gene TRBJ2-3; maybe TRBD1 (6 bases). Germline assignment: CDR1 SNHLY and CDR2 FYNNEI. Trimming removed 4 bases from V and 7 bases from J, with 15 bases in between. CDR3 size: 14 residues. This CDR3 reads CASSAIRGQNTQYF. For the CDR3, the DNA is TGTGCCAGCAGTGCAATCCGGGGACAAAATACGCAGTATTTT. The variable domain in full, completed from reference TRBV2 and TRBJ2-3, reads EPEVTQTPSHQVTQMGQEVILRCVPISNHLYFYWYRQILGQKVEFLVSFYNNEISEKSEIFDDQFSVERPDGSNFTLKIRSTKLEDSAMYFCASSAIRGQNTQYFGPGTRLTVL.

The chain has TRBV5-1 and TRBJ1-1; D is undetermined. The CDR3 contains 16 residues. Germline V lookup: CDR1 SGHRS, CDR2 YFSETQ. The V gene lost 0 bases and the J gene lost 0 bases, with 12 bases spanning the gap. Here the CDR3 DNA reads TGCGCCAGCAGCTTGGAGGCAGACTTCATGAACACTGAAGCTTTCTTT. Translated, it gives CASSLEADFMNTEAFF.

The chain employs TRBV9 and TRBJ1-1, with 8 bases fitting TRBD1. This CDR3 spans 18 amino acids. The V segment lost 4 bases and the J segment 4 bases; nucleotides outside the gene matches: 18. The V gene's germline CDR1 is SGDLS and CDR2 YYNGEE. CDR3 amino acids: CASSPSLRTGKFFTEAFF. The CDR3 DNA is TGTGCCAGCAGCCCGTCGCTCCGGACAGGGAAATTTTTCACTGAAGCTTTCTTT.

This rearrangement joins TRBV7-7 to TRBJ1-5, with TRBD1 matching over 9 bases. The CDR3 length is 15 residues. In germline, CDR1 is SSHAT, CDR2 FNYEAQ (reference sequence). Trimming removed 3 bases from V and 6 bases from J; junction bases left unmatched: 6. The CDR3 region has the DNA TGTGCCAGCAGCTTCCAGGACAGGGGCGGTCAGCCCCAGCATTTT. Residues: CASSFQDRGGQPQHF.

The V gene is TRBV2, the J gene TRBJ2-2, with 7 nucleotides matching TRBD1. The CDR3 totals 16 residues. Per the germline V gene, CDR1 is SNHLY and CDR2 is FYNNEI. Trimming removed 10 bases from V and 5 bases from J; junction bases left unmatched: 16. The CDR3 DNA is TGTGCCACCTCCTATCTCCGGGACAGTAAGACCGGGGAGCTGTTTTTT. It is translated as CATSYLRDSKTGELFF.

This clone was found once. The rearrangement links TRBV11-2 to TRBJ2-7, with D unresolved. The CDR3 length is 14 residues. Germline CDR1 SGHAT, CDR2 FQNNGV. Deletions cut 6 bases from V and 2 bases from J, with 14 bases between. CDR3 in amino acids: CASSPQIRTYEQYF. DNA of the CDR3: TGTGCCAGCAGTCCCCAGATAAGAACCTACGAGCAGTACTTC.

The gene calls are TRBV6-2 or TRBV6-3 and TRBJ1-5; possibly TRBD1 for D (6 bases). The CDR3 is made up of 14 amino acids. Between the trimmed V and J ends, which lost 6 bases and 7 bases, there was a span of 16 bases. Germline loops: CDR1 MNHEY, CDR2 SVGEGT. CDR3 sequence reads: CASSVQGGGQPQHF. The CDR3 DNA sequence: TGTGCCAGCAGCGTACAGGGCGGGGGGCAGCCCCAGCATTTT.